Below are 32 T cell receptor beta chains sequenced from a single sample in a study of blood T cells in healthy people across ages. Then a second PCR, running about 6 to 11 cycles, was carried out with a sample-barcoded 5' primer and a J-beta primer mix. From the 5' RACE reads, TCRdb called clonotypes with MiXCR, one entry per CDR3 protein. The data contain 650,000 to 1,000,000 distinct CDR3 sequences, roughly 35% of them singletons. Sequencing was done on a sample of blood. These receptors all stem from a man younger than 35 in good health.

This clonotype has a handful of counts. The CDR3 loop is CASSFGTGGSGYTF. The DNA for the CDR3 is TGTGCCAGCAGCTTCGGGACAGGGGGCTCTGGCTACACCTTC. The gene calls are TRBV7-2 and TRBJ1-2; TRBD1 agrees at 12 bases. V gave up 3 bases and J gave up 7 bases; unmatched junction bases: 3. The length of the CDR3 is 14 residues. The germline V gene has CDR1 SGHTA and CDR2 FQGNSA.

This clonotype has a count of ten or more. The CDR3 here is CASSPRDRDSNQPQHF. CDR3 DNA: TGTGCCAGCAGCCCCCGGGACAGGGATAGCAATCAGCCCCAGCATTTT. J is TRBJ1-5 and V is TRBV7-2; 9 bases fit TRBD1. Losses at the gene ends were 5 bases for V and 0 bases for J; bases not matched to a gene: 5. This CDR3 is 16 amino acids long. Per germline, CDR1 SGHTA and CDR2 FQGNSA.

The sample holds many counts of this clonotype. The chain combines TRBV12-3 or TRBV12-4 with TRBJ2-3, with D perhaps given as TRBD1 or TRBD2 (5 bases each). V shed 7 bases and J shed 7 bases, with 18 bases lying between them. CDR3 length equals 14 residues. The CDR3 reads CASNGAAKGNTQYF. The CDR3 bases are TGTGCCAGCAACGGGGCAGCAAAGGGGAATACGCAGTATTTT.

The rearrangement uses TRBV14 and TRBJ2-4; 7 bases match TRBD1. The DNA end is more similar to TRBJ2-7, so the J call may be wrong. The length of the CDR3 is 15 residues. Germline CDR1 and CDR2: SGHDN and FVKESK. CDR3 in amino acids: CASSQLPGQSYEQYF. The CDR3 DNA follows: TGTGCCAGCAGCCAATTACCGGGACAGTCCTACGAGCAGTACTTC.

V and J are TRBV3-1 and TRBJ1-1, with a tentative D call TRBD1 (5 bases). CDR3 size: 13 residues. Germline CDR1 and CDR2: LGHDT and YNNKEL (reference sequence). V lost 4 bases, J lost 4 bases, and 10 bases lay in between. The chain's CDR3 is CASSPQTVTEAFF. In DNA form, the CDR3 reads TGTGCCAGCAGCCCCCAGACAGTCACTGAAGCTTTCTTT.

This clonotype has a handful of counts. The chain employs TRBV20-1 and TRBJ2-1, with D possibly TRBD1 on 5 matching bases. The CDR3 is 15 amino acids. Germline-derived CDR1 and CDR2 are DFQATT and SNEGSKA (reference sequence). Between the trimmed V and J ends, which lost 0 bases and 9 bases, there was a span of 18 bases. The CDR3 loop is CSARDGANAHGEQFF. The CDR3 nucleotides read TGCAGTGCTAGAGATGGGGCTAATGCCCATGGTGAGCAGTTCTTC.

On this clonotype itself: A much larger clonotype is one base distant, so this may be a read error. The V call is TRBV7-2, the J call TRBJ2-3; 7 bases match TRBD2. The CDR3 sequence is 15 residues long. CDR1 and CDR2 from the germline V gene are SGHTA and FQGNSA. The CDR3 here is CANSPGTTYGDTQYF. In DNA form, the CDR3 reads TGTGCCAACAGCCCCGGGACTACCTATGGAGATACGCAGTATTTT.

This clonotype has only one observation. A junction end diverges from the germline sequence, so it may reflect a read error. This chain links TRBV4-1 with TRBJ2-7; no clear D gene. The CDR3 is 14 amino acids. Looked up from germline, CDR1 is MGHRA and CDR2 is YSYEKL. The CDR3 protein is CACSQVVGSYEQYF. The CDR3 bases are TGCGCCTGCAGCCAAGTTGTGGGTTCCTACGAGCAGTACTTC.

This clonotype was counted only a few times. This CDR3 reads CSARGRGRRDSPLHF. The CDR3 DNA follows: TGCAGTGCTAGGGGACGGGGGAGGAGGGATTCACCCCTCCACTTT. V usage is TRBV20-1 and J usage is TRBJ1-6; maybe TRBD1 (5 bases). Germline-derived CDR1 and CDR2 are DFQATT and SNEGSKA (reference sequence). Trimming took 3 bases from V and 8 from J, leaving 17 bases between them. The CDR3 length is 15 residues.

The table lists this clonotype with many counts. The CDR3 reads CASSQGLGRYNEQFF. The CDR3 coding sequence is TGTGCCAGCAGCCAAGGACTAGGGAGGTACAATGAGCAGTTCTTC. The chain has TRBV4-2 and TRBJ2-1; a weak D match, TRBD2 (6 bases). CDR1 LGHNA and CDR2 YNFKEQ come from the germline V gene. The ends were cut back, 1 base at V and 4 bases at J, with 11 bases in the middle. This CDR3 region has 15 residues.

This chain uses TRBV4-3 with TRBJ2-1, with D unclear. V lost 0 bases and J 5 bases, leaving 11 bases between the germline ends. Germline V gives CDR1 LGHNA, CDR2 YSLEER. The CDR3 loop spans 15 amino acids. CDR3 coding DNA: TGCGCCAGCAGCCAAGATTTGGGCGGCCACAATGAGCAGTTCTTC. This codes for CASSQDLGGHNEQFF.

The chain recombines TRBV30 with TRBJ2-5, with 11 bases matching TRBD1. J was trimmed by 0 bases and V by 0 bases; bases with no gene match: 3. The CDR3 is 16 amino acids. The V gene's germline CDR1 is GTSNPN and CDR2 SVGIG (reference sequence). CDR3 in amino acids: CAWSVRDRGYQETQYF. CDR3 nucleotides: TGTGCCTGGAGTGTACGGGACAGGGGGTACCAAGAGACCCAGTACTTC.

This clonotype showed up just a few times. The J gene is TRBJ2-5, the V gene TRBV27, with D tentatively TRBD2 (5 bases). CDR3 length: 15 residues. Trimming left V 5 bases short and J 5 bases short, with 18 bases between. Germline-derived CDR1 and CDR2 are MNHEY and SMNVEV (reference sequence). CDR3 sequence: CASSPQATRVETQYF. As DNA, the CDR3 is TGTGCCAGCAGTCCCCAAGCTACTAGGGTGGAGACCCAGTACTTC.

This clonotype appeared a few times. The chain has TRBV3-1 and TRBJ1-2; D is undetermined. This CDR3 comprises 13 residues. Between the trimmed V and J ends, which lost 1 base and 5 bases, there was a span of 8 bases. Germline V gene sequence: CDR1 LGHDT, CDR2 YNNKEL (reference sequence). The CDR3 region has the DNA TGTGCCAGCAGCCAAGGAGACGAATATGGCTACACCTTC. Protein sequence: CASSQGDEYGYTF.

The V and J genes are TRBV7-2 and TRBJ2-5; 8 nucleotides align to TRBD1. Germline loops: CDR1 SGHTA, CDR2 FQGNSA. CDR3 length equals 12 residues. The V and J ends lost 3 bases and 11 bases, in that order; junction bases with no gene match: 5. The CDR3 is CASSFDRGEQYF. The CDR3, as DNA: TGTGCCAGCAGCTTTGACAGGGGTGAGCAGTACTTC.

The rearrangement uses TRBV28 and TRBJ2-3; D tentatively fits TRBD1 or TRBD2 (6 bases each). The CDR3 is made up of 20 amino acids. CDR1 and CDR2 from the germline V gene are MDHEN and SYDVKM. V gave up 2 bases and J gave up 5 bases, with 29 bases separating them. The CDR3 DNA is TGTGCCAGCAGTTTAATCAAACAAGGAGCGGAGGGACACATAGGAGATACGCAGTATTTT. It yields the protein CASSLIKQGAEGHIGDTQYF.

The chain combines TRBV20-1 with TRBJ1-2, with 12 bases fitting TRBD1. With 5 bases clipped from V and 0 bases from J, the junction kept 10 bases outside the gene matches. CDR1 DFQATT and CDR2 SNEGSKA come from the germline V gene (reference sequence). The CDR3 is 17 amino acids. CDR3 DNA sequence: TGCAGTGCTCGAGCTCCGGGACAGGGGGCTTCTAACTATGGCTACACCTTC. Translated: CSARAPGQGASNYGYTF.

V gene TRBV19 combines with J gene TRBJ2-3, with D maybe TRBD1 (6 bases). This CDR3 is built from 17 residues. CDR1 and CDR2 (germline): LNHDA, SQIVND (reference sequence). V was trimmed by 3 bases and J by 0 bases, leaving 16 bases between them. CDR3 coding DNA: TGTGCCAGTAGTATGGTGCCGGACAGATATAGCACAGATACGCAGTATTTT. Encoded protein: CASSMVPDRYSTDTQYF.

CDR3 sequence: CASSLPGRGRGELFF. The CDR3 nucleotides are TGTGCCAGCAGTTTGCCCGGCAGGGGGCGCGGGGAGCTGTTTTTT. The chain has TRBV27 and TRBJ2-2; 8 positions match TRBD1. This CDR3 region has 15 residues. CDR1 and CDR2 (germline): MNHEY, SMNVEV (reference sequence). The trim removed 3 bases at V and 7 bases at J, leaving 7 bases unmatched.

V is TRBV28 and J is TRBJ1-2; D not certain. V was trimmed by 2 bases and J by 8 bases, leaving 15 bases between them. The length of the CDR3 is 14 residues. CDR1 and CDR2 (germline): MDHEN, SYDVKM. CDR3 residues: CASSLNLLPGGYTF. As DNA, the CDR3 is TGTGCCAGCAGTTTAAATCTCCTTCCGGGGGGCTACACCTTC.

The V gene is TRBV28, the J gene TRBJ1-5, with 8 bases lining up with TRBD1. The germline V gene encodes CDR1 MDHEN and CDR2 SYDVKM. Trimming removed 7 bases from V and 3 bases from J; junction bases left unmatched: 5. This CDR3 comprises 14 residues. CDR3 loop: CASTPGGPNQPQHF. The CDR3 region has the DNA TGTGCCAGCACTCCAGGGGGCCCCAATCAGCCCCAGCATTTT. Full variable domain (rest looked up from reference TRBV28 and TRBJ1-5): DVKVTQSSRYLVKRTGEKVFLECVQDMDHENMFWYRQDPGLGLRLIYFSYDVKMKEKGDIPEGYSVSREKKERFSLILESASTNQTSMYLCASTPGGPNQPQHFGDGTRLSIL.

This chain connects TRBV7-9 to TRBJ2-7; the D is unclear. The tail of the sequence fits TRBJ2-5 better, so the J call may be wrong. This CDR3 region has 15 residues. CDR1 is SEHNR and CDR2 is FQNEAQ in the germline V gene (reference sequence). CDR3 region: CASSLSNTLQETQYF. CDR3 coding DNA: TGTGCCAGCAGCTTATCCAACACCCTACAAGAGACCCAGTACTTC.

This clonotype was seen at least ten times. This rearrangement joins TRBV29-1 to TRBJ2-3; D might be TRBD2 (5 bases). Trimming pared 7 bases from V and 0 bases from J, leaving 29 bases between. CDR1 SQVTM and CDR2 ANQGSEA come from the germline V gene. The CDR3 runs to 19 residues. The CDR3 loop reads CSGSEGVLLTLPSTDTQYF. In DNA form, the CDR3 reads TGCAGCGGAAGTGAGGGAGTCCTACTCACTCTCCCTAGCACAGATACGCAGTATTTT.

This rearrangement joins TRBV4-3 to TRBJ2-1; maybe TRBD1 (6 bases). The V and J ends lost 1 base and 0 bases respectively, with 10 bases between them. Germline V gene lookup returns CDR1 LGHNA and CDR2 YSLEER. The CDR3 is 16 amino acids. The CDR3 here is CASSQVTGSSYNEQFF. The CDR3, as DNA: TGCGCCAGCAGCCAAGTCACAGGGAGCTCCTACAATGAGCAGTTCTTC.

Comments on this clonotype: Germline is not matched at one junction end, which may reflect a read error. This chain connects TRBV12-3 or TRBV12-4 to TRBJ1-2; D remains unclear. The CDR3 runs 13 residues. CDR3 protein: CASSVRLRDGYIF. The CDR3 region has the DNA TGTGCCAGCAGTGTAAGGTTAAGGGATGGCTACATCTTC.

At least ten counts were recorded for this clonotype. DNA of the CDR3: TGCGCCAGCAGCCCGGGACCTTTCGGGAATGAGCAGTTCTTC. Protein sequence: CASSPGPFGNEQFF. The chain recombines TRBV5-1 with TRBJ2-1; D assignment may be TRBD1 or TRBD2 (5 bases each). The CDR3 runs 14 residues. Germline assignment: CDR1 SGHRS and CDR2 YFSETQ. Trimming removed 4 bases at V and 7 bases at J, with 15 bases between.

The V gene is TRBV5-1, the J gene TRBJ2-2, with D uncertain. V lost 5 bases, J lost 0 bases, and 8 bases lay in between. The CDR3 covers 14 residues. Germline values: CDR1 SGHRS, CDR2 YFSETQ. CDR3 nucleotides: TGCGCCAGCAGTTTCTCTCCGAACACCGGGGAGCTGTTTTTT. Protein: CASSFSPNTGELFF.

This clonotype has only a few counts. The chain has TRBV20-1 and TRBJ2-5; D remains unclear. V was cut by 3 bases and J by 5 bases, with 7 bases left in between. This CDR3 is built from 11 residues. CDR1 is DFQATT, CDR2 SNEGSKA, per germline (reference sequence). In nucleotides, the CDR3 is TGCAGTGCTAGCAATCGGGAGACCCAGTACTTC. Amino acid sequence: CSASNRETQYF.

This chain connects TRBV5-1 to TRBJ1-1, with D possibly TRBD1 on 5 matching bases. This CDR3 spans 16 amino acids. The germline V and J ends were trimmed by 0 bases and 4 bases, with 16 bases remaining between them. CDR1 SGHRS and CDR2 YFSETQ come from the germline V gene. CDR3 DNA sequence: TGCGCCAGCAGCTTGGGGGCGGGGACCGGGAGCACTGAAGCTTTCTTT. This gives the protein CASSLGAGTGSTEAFF.

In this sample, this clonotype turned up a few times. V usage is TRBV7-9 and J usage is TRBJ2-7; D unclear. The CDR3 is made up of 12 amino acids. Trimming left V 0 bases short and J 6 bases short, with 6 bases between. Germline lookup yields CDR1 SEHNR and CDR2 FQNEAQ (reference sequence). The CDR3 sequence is CASSLAQSEQYF. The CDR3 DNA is TGTGCCAGCAGCTTAGCACAGTCCGAGCAGTACTTC.

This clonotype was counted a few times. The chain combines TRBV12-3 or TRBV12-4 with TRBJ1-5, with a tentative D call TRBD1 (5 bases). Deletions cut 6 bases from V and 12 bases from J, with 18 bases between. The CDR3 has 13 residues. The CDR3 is CASSLTRDGHQHF. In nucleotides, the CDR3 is TGTGCCAGCAGCCTCACCCGGGACGGCCACCAGCATTTT.

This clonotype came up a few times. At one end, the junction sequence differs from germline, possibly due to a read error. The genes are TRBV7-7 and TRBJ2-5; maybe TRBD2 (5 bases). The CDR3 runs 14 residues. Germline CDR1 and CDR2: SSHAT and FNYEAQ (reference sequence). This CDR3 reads CASSLELGVETQYF. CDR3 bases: TGTGCTAGCAGCTTAGAGCTCGGGGTAGAGACCCAGTACTTC.